These 23 T cell receptor beta chains originate from one sample sequenced in a study of early T cells in non-severe SARS-CoV-2 infection. Via MiXCR, TCRdb re-called the 5' RACE reads, giving one row per CDR3 protein. The sample includes 70,000 or so distinct CDR3 sequences, around 9.1% of them seen just once. This specimen consisted of whole blood, obtained at baseline. The receptors stem from an adult who was a healthcare worker with PCR-confirmed SARS-CoV-2 infection or an uninfected control (not recorded which).

The table lists this clonotype with a few counts. The chain couples TRBV5-1 to TRBJ2-5; D not certain. This CDR3 spans 13 amino acids. Germline loops: CDR1 SGHRS, CDR2 YFSETQ. V shed 6 bases and J shed 1 base, with 10 bases lying between them. The CDR3 is CASTLEFQETQYF. DNA for the CDR3: TGCGCCAGCACCCTCGAATTCCAAGAGACCCAGTACTTC.

This clonotype was seen ten or more times. The CDR3 DNA is TGCGCCAGCAGCTTGGGGTCGACCCGGGACGAGCAGTACTTC. This codes for CASSLGSTRDEQYF. The gene calls are TRBV5-1 and TRBJ2-7; no firm D call. This CDR3 comprises 14 residues. Trimming left V 0 bases short and J 5 bases short, with 12 bases between. Germline assignment: CDR1 SGHRS and CDR2 YFSETQ.

The table lists this clonotype with many counts. The chain uses TRBV1 and TRBJ2-3. TRBV1 is deemed a pseudogene. The CDR3 is made up of 13 amino acids. CDR3 loop: CTSSPGVADTQYF. CDR3 bases: TGCACCAGCAGCCCTGGGGTTGCAGATACGCAGTATTTT.

This clonotype has at least ten counts. The CDR3 loop reads CSVPDPTQYF. CDR3 in DNA: TGCAGCGTCCCGGACCCTACGCAGTATTTT. The gene calls are TRBV29-1 and TRBJ2-3; D call uncertain. Trimming shortened V by 6 bases and J by 8 bases, and 9 bases separated the two germline ends. Germline V gene lookup returns CDR1 SQVTM and CDR2 ANQGSEA. The CDR3 loop spans 10 amino acids.

The rearrangement links TRBV6-4 to TRBJ1-6; D gene unclear. From germline, CDR1 is MRHNA and CDR2 SNTAGT. CDR3 size: 13 residues. V was trimmed by 2 bases and J by 6 bases, leaving 5 bases between them. The CDR3 spells CASSDESNSPLHF. As DNA, the CDR3 is TGTGCCAGCAGTGACGAGAGTAATTCACCCCTCCACTTT.

This clonotype was found many times. The rearrangement joins TRBV4-3 to TRBJ1-1; no clear D. V dropped 3 bases and J dropped 3 bases, with 8 bases sitting between them. In germline, CDR1 is LGHNA, CDR2 YSLEER. The CDR3 is 13 amino acids. CDR3 region: CASSQERDTEAFF. CDR3 DNA sequence: TGCGCCAGCAGCCAGGAAAGAGACACTGAAGCTTTCTTT.

V gene TRBV20-1 combines with J gene TRBJ2-1; D ambiguous. Germline lookup yields CDR1 DFQATT and CDR2 SNEGSKA (reference sequence). The V and J ends lost 3 bases and 5 bases respectively, with 11 bases between them. CDR3 length: 13 residues. CDR3 in amino acids: CSASTALNNEQFF. CDR3 DNA sequence: TGCAGTGCTAGCACAGCGCTCAACAATGAGCAGTTCTTC.

V usage is TRBV7-7 and J usage is TRBJ2-5, with D possibly being TRBD2 (6 bases). V lost 5 bases and J lost 5, with 15 bases in between. Looked up from germline, CDR1 is SSHAT and CDR2 is FNYEAQ (reference sequence). This CDR3 has 14 amino acids. The CDR3 nucleotides read TGTGCCAGCAGCCCCGGAGGGCCGTATGAGACCCAGTACTTC. Its translation is CASSPGGPYETQYF.

This clonotype was observed a few times. The rearrangement links TRBV28 to TRBJ1-1, with D maybe TRBD1 (6 bases). This CDR3 region has 14 residues. V lost 4 bases and J lost 6, with 15 bases in between. Germline-derived CDR1 and CDR2 are MDHEN and SYDVKM. CDR3 coding DNA: TGTGCCAGCAGTTCCCCCAGGGGCGTAGCTGAAGCTTTCTTT. This translates into CASSSPRGVAEAFF.

This clonotype was recorded a few times. The gene calls are TRBV5-1 and TRBJ1-5; D unresolved. Germline loops: CDR1 SGHRS, CDR2 YFSETQ. V was cut by 0 bases and J by 2 bases, with 9 bases left in between. The CDR3 covers 15 residues. CDR3 sequence reads: CASSLDSSGNQPQHF. The DNA of the CDR3 is TGCGCCAGCAGCTTGGATAGTAGCGGCAATCAGCCCCAGCATTTT.

This clonotype came up a few times. The CDR3, as DNA: TGCAGTGCTAGAGATGGATCTAGCGGGGGGCACGAGCAGTACTTC. Translated, it gives CSARDGSSGGHEQYF. The genes are TRBV20-1 and TRBJ2-7; 11 positions match TRBD2. Germline CDR1 reads DFQATT; CDR2 reads SNEGSKA (reference sequence). With 0 bases clipped from V and 5 bases from J, the junction kept 6 bases outside the gene matches. There are 15 residues in the CDR3.

This clonotype was counted between two and nine times. CDR3 residues: CASSSYDSTDTQYF. The CDR3 DNA reads as TGTGCCAGCAGTTCATACGACAGCACAGATACGCAGTATTTT. The chain employs TRBV27 and TRBJ2-3, with D hard to call. This CDR3 is 14 amino acids long. V was shortened by 4 bases and J by 0 bases, with 8 bases between the two germline ends. Germline V gives CDR1 MNHEY, CDR2 SMNVEV (reference sequence).

The gene calls are TRBV3-1 and TRBJ2-3; 7 bases agree with TRBD2. Germline lookup yields CDR1 LGHDT and CDR2 YNNKEL (reference sequence). CDR3 length: 16 residues. Germline trimming cut 3 bases from V and 8 bases from J; bases unmatched to any gene: 14. The CDR3 nucleotides are TGTGCCAGCAGCCATAGCGGGTATAGGCCGTTGGGTACGCAGTATTTT. Protein product: CASSHSGYRPLGTQYF.

The table lists this clonotype with many counts. The V call is TRBV12-3 or TRBV12-4, the J call TRBJ1-2; unclear D gene. The CDR3 totals 15 residues. Trimming took 2 bases from V and 5 from J, leaving 15 bases between them. CDR3 in amino acids: CASSLTFPRRYGYTF. DNA for the CDR3: TGTGCCAGCAGTTTAACCTTCCCGCGACGATATGGCTACACCTTC.

This clonotype was picked up a small number of times. V usage is TRBV11-2 and J usage is TRBJ1-2; 11 positions agree with TRBD1. Trimming took 5 bases from V and 4 from J; bases not matched to a gene: 12. Germline V gene data show CDR1 as SGHAT and CDR2 as FQNNGV. CDR3 length: 17 amino acids. DNA for the CDR3: TGTGCCAGCAGCCAGGACAGGGGGCATCCTCAAGGCTATGGCTACACCTTC. Its translation: CASSQDRGHPQGYGYTF.

The gene calls are TRBV7-2 and TRBJ2-3; no reliable D call. V was cut by 5 bases and J by 7 bases, with 10 bases left in between. The CDR3 has 12 residues. Per germline, CDR1 SGHTA and CDR2 FQGNSA. CDR3 nucleotide sequence: TGTGCCAGCAGCAACCCCCCGAATACGCAGTATTTT. Residues: CASSNPPNTQYF.

J is TRBJ2-7 and V is TRBV12-5; 7 bases are shared with TRBD1. Germline V CDR1 and CDR2: LGHNT, FRNRAP. After removal of 5 bases from V and 0 bases from J, the junction contained 7 bases not matched to a gene. The CDR3 contains 15 residues. The CDR3: CASGPGTAFSYEQYF. The CDR3 region has the DNA TGTGCTAGTGGTCCCGGGACAGCCTTCTCCTACGAGCAGTACTTC.

In its sample, this clonotype was seen a few times. The chain links TRBV20-1 to TRBJ2-1; D is perhaps TRBD2 (6 bases). V lost 4 bases and J lost 4, with 8 bases in between. The CDR3 is 12 amino acids. The germline gives CDR1 DFQATT, CDR2 SNEGSKA (reference sequence). CDR3 amino acids: CSAKGLYNEQFF. Here the CDR3 DNA reads TGCAGTGCTAAGGGACTTTACAATGAGCAGTTCTTC.

This clonotype was recorded many times. This chain's CDR3 is CSAATAGHPSNQPQHF. CDR3 sequence (DNA): TGCAGTGCTGCAACGGCGGGACACCCTAGCAATCAGCCCCAGCATTTT. The rearrangement joins TRBV20-1 to TRBJ1-5, with D tentatively TRBD1 (6 bases). V gave up 5 bases and J gave up 0 bases, with 17 bases separating them. This CDR3 has 16 residues. CDR1 and CDR2 from the germline V gene are DFQATT and SNEGSKA (reference sequence).

This clonotype has more than one count but fewer than ten. The chain uses TRBV6-6 and TRBJ2-3, with TRBD1 matching 8 bases. The CDR3 extends over 14 amino acids. Germline V gene data show CDR1 as MNHNY and CDR2 as SVGAGI (reference sequence). Unmatched junction bases numbered 3, after V lost 4 bases and J lost 3 bases. The CDR3 loop reads CASSWTGQTDTQYF. CDR3 nucleotide sequence: TGTGCCAGCAGTTGGACAGGGCAGACAGATACGCAGTATTTT.

CDR3 in DNA: TGTGCCAGCAGTGAGGACACAGATACGCAGTATTTT. Translated: CASSEDTDTQYF. The chain joins TRBV2 to TRBJ2-3, with D hard to call. CDR3 length: 12 residues. V lost 3 bases and J lost 2, with 3 bases in between. Germline V gives CDR1 SNHLY, CDR2 FYNNEI.

This rearrangement joins TRBV7-8 to TRBJ2-3, with 7 bases identical to TRBD1. The ends lost 2 bases at V and 4 bases at J; junction bases unmatched: 12. The CDR3 has 17 amino acids. CDR1 is SGHVS and CDR2 is FQNEAQ in the germline V gene. CDR3 sequence: CASSLIPDRVEADTQYF. CDR3 sequence (DNA): TGTGCCAGCAGCTTAATCCCCGACAGGGTTGAGGCAGATACGCAGTATTTT.

This chain joins TRBV24-1 and TRBJ2-1, with 7 nucleotides matching TRBD1. Germline CDR1 reads KGHDR; CDR2 reads SFDVKD. Germline trimming cut 4 bases from V and 2 bases from J; bases unmatched to any gene: 10. The CDR3 consists of 17 residues. CDR3 nucleotides: TGTGCCACCAGTGACGGGATTGGGCAGGGGGCCTACAATGAGCAGTTCTTC. This encodes CATSDGIGQGAYNEQFF.